This T cell receptor beta chain was sequenced in a study of shared clonotypes between healthy human individuals. Study in general: Three plates each covered CD4 naive and memory; CD8 naive two, CD8 memory one. Study-level points and caveats: Researchers sampled only blood; tissue repertoires likely differ.

About this clone itself: Its specificity is unknown.

Germline CDR1 is SNHLY and CDR2 is FYNNEI. The CDR3 has 14 amino acids. Between the trimmed V and J ends, which lost 6 bases and 6 bases, there was a span of 18 bases. Every donor, a Caucasian adult, lived in Nashville, Tennessee. Generated by immunoSEQ multiplex PCR, the TCRdb table keeps only in-frame clones and is missing some. The repertoire holds millions of clones, around nine tenths seen once, with roughly 0.14% in the top ten. The clonotype originates from a man aged 18 to 30 in good health. The chain uses TRBV2 and TRBJ2-7; the D gene is possibly TRBD2 (5 bases). The sequenced sample was naive CD4+ T cells sorted from blood. Subset reported: CD45RA+ positively selected. CDR3 in amino acids: CASSPGLLRAEQYF. DNA for the CDR3: TGTGCCAGCAGCCCCGGACTTTTGAGGGCCGAGCAGTACTTC.